This T cell receptor beta chain is drawn from a study of blood T cell repertoires in COVID-19. Study-level background: T cells, B-cell-depleted T cells, or PBMCs provided the cDNA or gDNA that served as material.

Original data processing: The assay estimated nucleated cells by amplifying reference gene primers. Assay used: immunoSEQ multiplex PCR; TCRdb lists only in-frame clones, some missing. The DNA gave D and trimming, while V, J and clone size come from that table. The data show 330,000 or so clones, roughly 90% seen once. The CDR3 sequence is 14 residues long. The ends lost 4 bases at V and 4 bases at J; junction bases unmatched: 5. The V gene's germline CDR1 is LGHDT and CDR2 YNNKEL (reference sequence). Ages ranged from about 18 to 90 years, with residence in fewer than 25 US areas. Categorization into cohorts depended on clinical history that participants reported.

The V gene is TRBV3-1 (or the pseudogene TRBV3-2), the J gene TRBJ2-7; TRBD1 aligns across 9 bases. This sequence originates from a woman in her twenties or thirties who had recovered from COVID-19. Sequencing used PBMCs or T cells enriched from blood (not recorded which). The CDR3 here is CASSPGTGMYEQYF. DNA for the CDR3: TGTGCCAGCAGCCCAGGGACAGGGATGTACGAGCAGTACTTC.